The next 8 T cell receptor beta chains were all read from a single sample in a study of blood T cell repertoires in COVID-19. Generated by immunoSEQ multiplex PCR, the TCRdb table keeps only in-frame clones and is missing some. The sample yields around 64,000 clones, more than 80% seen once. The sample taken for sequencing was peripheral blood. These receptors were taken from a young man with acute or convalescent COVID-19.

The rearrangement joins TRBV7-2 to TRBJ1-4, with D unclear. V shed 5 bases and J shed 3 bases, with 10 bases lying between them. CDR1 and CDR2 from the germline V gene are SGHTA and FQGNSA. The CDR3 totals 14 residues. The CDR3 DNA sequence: TGTGCCAGCAGCCCACATATGGCTAATGAAAAACTGTTTTTT. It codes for CASSPHMANEKLFF.

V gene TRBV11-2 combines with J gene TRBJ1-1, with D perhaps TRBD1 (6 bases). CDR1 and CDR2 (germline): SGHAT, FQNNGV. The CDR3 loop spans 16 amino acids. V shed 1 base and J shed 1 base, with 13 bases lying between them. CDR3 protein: CASSLGGGGGNTEAFF. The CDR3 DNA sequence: TGTGCCAGCAGCTTAGGTGGGGGAGGGGGGAACACTGAAGCTTTCTTT.

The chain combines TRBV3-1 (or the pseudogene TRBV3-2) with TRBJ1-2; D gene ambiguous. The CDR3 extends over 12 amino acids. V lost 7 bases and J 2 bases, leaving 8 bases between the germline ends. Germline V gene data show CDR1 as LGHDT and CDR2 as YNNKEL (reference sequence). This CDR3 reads CASTTGNYGYTF. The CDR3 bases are TGTGCCAGCACCACGGGGAACTATGGCTACACCTTC.

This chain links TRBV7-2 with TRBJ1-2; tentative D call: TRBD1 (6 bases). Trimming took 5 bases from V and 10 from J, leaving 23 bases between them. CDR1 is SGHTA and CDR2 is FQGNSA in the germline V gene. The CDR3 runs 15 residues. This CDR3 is CASSRSRQEVVDYTF. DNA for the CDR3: TGTGCCAGCAGCCGCTCAAGACAGGAAGTGGTTGACTACACCTTC.

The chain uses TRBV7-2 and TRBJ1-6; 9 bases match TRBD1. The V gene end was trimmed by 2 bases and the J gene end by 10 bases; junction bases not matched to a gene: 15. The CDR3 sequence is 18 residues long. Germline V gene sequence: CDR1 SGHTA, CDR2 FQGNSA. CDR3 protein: CASSLTPSPTGGRSPLHF. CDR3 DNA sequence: TGTGCCAGCAGCTTAACCCCCTCGCCGACAGGGGGAAGGTCACCCCTCCACTTT.

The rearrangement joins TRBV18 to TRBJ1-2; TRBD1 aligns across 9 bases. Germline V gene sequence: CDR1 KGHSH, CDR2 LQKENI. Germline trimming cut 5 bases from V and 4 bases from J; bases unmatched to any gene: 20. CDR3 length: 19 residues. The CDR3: CASSSPFRDREREGYGYTF. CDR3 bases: TGTGCCAGCTCAAGCCCTTTTAGGGACAGGGAGCGTGAAGGCTATGGCTACACCTTC.

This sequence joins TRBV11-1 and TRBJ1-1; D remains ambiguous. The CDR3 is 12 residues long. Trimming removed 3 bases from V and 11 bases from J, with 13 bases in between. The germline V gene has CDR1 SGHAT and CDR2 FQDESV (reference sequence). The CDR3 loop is CASSLPGPTAFF. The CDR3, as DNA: TGTGCCAGCAGCTTGCCGGGTCCCACCGCTTTCTTT. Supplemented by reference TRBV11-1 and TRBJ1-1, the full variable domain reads EAEVAQSPRYKITEKSQAVAFWCDPISGHATLYWYRQILGQGPELLVQFQDESVVDDSQLPKDRFSAERLKGVDSTLKIQPAELGDSAMYLCASSLPGPTAFFGQGTRLTVV.

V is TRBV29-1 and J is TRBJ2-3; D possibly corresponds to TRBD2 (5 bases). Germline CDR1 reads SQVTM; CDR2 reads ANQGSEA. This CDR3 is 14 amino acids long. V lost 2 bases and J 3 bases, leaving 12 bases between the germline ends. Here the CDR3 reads CSVESYGETDTQYF. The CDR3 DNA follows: TGCAGCGTTGAATCATACGGGGAGACAGATACGCAGTATTTT.